This T cell receptor beta chain is from a study of vaccination and CD4 T cells after COVID-19. The treatment was: approximately 9-day PBMC culture with coronavirus spike peptide pools or control peptides (ViraFEST assay). Expanded clonotypes were found by TCR sequencing after peptide-pool stimulation (ViraFEST). PBMC cultures, at approximately 2 million cells per well, received 7.5 to 10 IU/ml IL-2 and around 9.6 ug/ml peptide pools. Between the trimmed V and J ends, which lost 3 bases and 2 bases, there was a span of 12 bases. Germline CDR1 reads SGHAT; CDR2 reads FQNNGV. The CDR3 covers 15 residues. An Oncomine TCR Beta short-read assay was used to sequence the DNA from cultured CD4+ T cells. TCRdb reanalysed the PCR reads using MiXCR and keeps one entry per CDR3 protein. The table records approximately 9,300 distinct CDR3 sequences, 50% to 60% of them present only once. As for this clonotype: Its matching antigen is unknown.

The sample taken for sequencing was CD4+ T cells from blood, cultured in vitro. The V call is TRBV11-2, the J call TRBJ2-3, with D maybe TRBD1 (5 bases). This sequence was found in a human donor who had recovered from COVID-19. CDR3 nucleotides: TGTGCCAGCAGCTTCAGACTGGGGCTCACAGATACGCAGTATTTT. It specifies CASSFRLGLTDTQYF.